The source of this TCR beta chain is a study of post-analysis software for immune sequencing data. The study's findings and limits: Samples prepared in the same batch strongly co-clustered by F measure. Those with multiple sclerosis, the patient group, showed significantly lower normalized Chao1 diversity than controls.

Unique molecular identifiers tagged the TCR beta cDNA libraries. Researchers reported approximately 500,000 cDNA molecules coming from roughly 1 to 10 million T cells. TCRdb used MiXCR to reprocess the PCR reads, holding one entry per CDR3 protein. Of more than 350,000 distinct CDR3 sequences listed, approximately 39% are singletons. On this clonotype itself: Its specificity is unknown.

The TCR originated in a girl aged 2 to 9 with multiple sclerosis. The sequenced sample consisted of blood.

CDR3 loop: CSVHKTGLGAEAFF. The CDR3 DNA is TGCAGCGTCCATAAGACAGGGCTAGGCGCTGAAGCTTTCTTT. The V gene is TRBV29-1, the J gene TRBJ1-1; 7 bases agree with TRBD1. Germline V gives CDR1 SQVTM, CDR2 ANQGSEA. The CDR3 contains 14 residues. With 6 bases clipped from V and 6 bases from J, the junction kept 13 bases outside the gene matches. Using reference TRBV29-1 and TRBJ1-1 for the parts outside the CDR3, the full variable domain is SAVISQKPSRDICQRGTSLTIQCQVDSQVTMMFWYRQQPGQSLTLIATANQGSEATYESGFVIDKFPISRPNLTFSTLTVSNMSPEDSSIYLCSVHKTGLGAEAFFGQGTRLTVV.